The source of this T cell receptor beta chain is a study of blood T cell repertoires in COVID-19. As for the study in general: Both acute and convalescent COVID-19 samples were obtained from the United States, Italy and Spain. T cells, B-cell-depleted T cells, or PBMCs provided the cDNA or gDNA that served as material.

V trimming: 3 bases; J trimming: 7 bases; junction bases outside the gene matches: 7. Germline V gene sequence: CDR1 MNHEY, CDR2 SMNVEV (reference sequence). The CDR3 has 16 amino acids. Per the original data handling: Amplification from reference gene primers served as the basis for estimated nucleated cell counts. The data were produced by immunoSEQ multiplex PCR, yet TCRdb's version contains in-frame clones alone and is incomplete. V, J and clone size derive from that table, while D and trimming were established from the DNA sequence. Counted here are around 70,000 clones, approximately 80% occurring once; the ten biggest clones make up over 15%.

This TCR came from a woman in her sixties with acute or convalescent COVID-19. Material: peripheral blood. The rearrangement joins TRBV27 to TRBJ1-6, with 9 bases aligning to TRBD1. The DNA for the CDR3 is TGTGCCAGCAGTTTTTCCGGGACAGGGTCCAATTCACCCCTCCACTTT. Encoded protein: CASSFSGTGSNSPLHF.